These T cell receptor beta chains were read from a single sample in a study of T cells in Graves' hyperthyroidism and ophthalmopathy. Each CDR3 protein gets one entry after TCRdb re-called the multiplex PCR reads with MiXCR. Of nearly 600,000 distinct CDR3 sequences listed, over 11% are singletons. The source material was blood. The receptor set was obtained from a woman aged 30 to 39 with Graves' hyperthyroidism that later progressed to Graves' ophthalmopathy. Both conserved end residues are part of each CDR3. Each record gives: V gene, clone size, D gene, J gene, CDR3 protein, CDR3 DNA. The D gene is left open where the match is weak. The size entry is marked missing in some rows and otherwise reads once, few, many or a size class.

v_gene: TRBV15; abundance: many; d_gene: TRBD2; j_gene: TRBJ2-3; CDR3aa: CATSRELAGERDTQYF; CDR3nt: TGTGCCACCAGCAGGGAACTAGCGGGAGAAAGGGATACGCAGTATTTT
v_gene: TRBV28; abundance: many; d_gene: -; j_gene: TRBJ1-5; CDR3aa: CASSFNRGGLGPQHF; CDR3nt: TGTGCCAGCAGTTTTAATCGCGGGGGCTTAGGGCCCCAGCATTTT
v_gene: TRBV7-8; abundance: -; d_gene: -; j_gene: TRBJ2-7; CDR3aa: CASSLGGPAYEQYF; CDR3nt: TGTGCCAGCAGCTTAGGGGGCCCAGCCTACGAGCAGTACTTC
v_gene: TRBV6-2/TRBV6-3; abundance: many; d_gene: -; j_gene: TRBJ2-1; CDR3aa: CASSRPESGYNEQFF; CDR3nt: TGTGCCAGCAGTCGGCCCGAAAGCGGTTACAATGAGCAGTTCTTC
v_gene: TRBV29-1; abundance: many; d_gene: -; j_gene: TRBJ2-7; CDR3aa: CSVEDFDEQYF; CDR3nt: TGCAGCGTTGAAGATTTCGACGAGCAGTACTTC
v_gene: TRBV6-2/TRBV6-3; abundance: -; d_gene: -; j_gene: TRBJ1-2; CDR3aa: CASSYSSDYGYTF; CDR3nt: TGTGCCAGCAGTTACTCGAGTGACTATGGCTACACCTTC
v_gene: TRBV19; abundance: few; d_gene: TRBD2; j_gene: TRBJ2-7; CDR3aa: CASSIDLAGGLYEQYF; CDR3nt: TGTGCCAGTAGTATAGACTTGGCGGGAGGGTTGTACGAGCAGTACTTC
v_gene: TRBV29-1; abundance: -; d_gene: -; j_gene: TRBJ1-2; CDR3aa: CSVESGHGYTF; CDR3nt: TGCAGCGTTGAGTCAGGGCATGGCTACACCTTC
v_gene: TRBV5-1; abundance: many; d_gene: -; j_gene: TRBJ2-1; CDR3aa: CASAKGGSPNNNEQFF; CDR3nt: TGCGCCAGCGCCAAGGGGGGGTCACCGAACAACAATGAGCAGTTCTTC
v_gene: TRBV5-6; abundance: many; d_gene: -; j_gene: TRBJ2-1; CDR3aa: CASSLEQGIFHEQFF; CDR3nt: TGTGCCAGCAGCTTAGAACAGGGAATCTTCCATGAGCAGTTCTTC
v_gene: TRBV20-1; abundance: many; d_gene: TRBD2; j_gene: TRBJ2-7; CDR3aa: CSARDVLAAYEQYF; CDR3nt: TGCAGTGCTAGAGATGTACTAGCGGCCTACGAGCAGTACTTC
v_gene: TRBV11-2; abundance: -; d_gene: TRBD1; j_gene: TRBJ1-1; CDR3aa: CASSLASGQGFAEAFF; CDR3nt: TGTGCCAGCAGCTTAGCCTCGGGACAGGGGTTTGCTGAAGCTTTCTTT
v_gene: TRBV3-1; abundance: once; d_gene: -; j_gene: TRBJ1-2; CDR3aa: CASSRQDSRFSYGYTF; CDR3nt: TGTGCCAGCAGCCGACAGGACAGCCGATTTAGCTATGGCTACACCTTC
v_gene: TRBV7-2; abundance: many; d_gene: -; j_gene: TRBJ1-1; CDR3aa: CASSLVGGHNTEAFF; CDR3nt: TGTGCCAGCAGCTTAGTAGGGGGGCACAACACTGAAGCTTTCTTT
v_gene: TRBV14; abundance: -; d_gene: -; j_gene: TRBJ1-3; CDR3aa: CASSHVGPSSSGNTIYF; CDR3nt: TGTGCCAGCAGCCATGTTGGGCCCAGCAGCTCTGGAAACACCATATATTTT
v_gene: TRBV27; abundance: many; d_gene: -; j_gene: TRBJ2-3; CDR3aa: CASSWGGPATDTQYF; CDR3nt: TGTGCCAGCAGTTGGGGGGGGCCAGCCACAGATACGCAGTATTTT